The 20 T cell receptor beta chains presented below share a single source sample, sequenced in a study of shared clonotypes between healthy human individuals. Assay: immunoSEQ multiplex PCR; the TCRdb copy retains only in-frame clones and omits some. The data show roughly 2 million clones, with around 96% seen just once and 0.85% to 1.3% held by the top ten. As defined, naive CD8 cells were CD45RO-negative and positively selected for CCR7, with terminally differentiated effector memory CD45RA+ cells excluded. The sample was naive CD8+ T cells sorted from blood. The receptors come from a man aged 18 to 29 in good health.

This chain uses TRBV5-1 with TRBJ2-3, with TRBD1 matching over 7 bases. Germline V gene data show CDR1 as SGHRS and CDR2 as YFSETQ. V lost 4 bases and J lost 0; bases outside the gene matches: 5. CDR3 length: 15 residues. CDR3 region: CASSIGQASTDTQYF. CDR3 sequence (DNA): TGCGCCAGCAGCATTGGACAGGCGAGCACAGATACGCAGTATTTT.

V and J are TRBV6-1 and TRBJ1-2; no clear D. The CDR3 extends over 14 amino acids. Trimming removed 1 base at V and 5 bases at J, with 11 bases between. CDR1 is MNHNS and CDR2 is SASEGT in the germline V gene. CDR3 residues: CASSEGPYLYGYTF. CDR3 bases: TGTGCCAGCAGTGAAGGACCCTACCTATATGGCTACACCTTC.

This chain connects TRBV5-6 to TRBJ2-2, with D perhaps matching TRBD1 (5 bases). The germline gives CDR1 SGHDT, CDR2 YYEEEE. V was clipped by 3 bases and J by 0 bases, with 21 bases between them. The CDR3 totals 19 residues. CDR3 DNA: TGTGCCAGCAGCTCTACAATGACAGTTACCATAGCGAACACCGGGGAGCTGTTTTTT. It encodes CASSSTMTVTIANTGELFF.

The V call is TRBV9, the J call TRBJ1-2; unclear D gene. The germline CDR1 and CDR2 sequences are SGDLS and YYNGEE. The CDR3 sequence is 13 residues long. The germline V and J ends were trimmed by 5 bases and 1 base, with 9 bases remaining between them. As DNA, the CDR3 is TGTGCCAGCAGTGAACAGATTAACTATGGCTACACCTTC. It specifies CASSEQINYGYTF.

The chain couples TRBV5-4 to TRBJ2-1, with D uncertain. Germline assignment: CDR1 SGHNT and CDR2 YYREEE (reference sequence). The V gene lost 0 bases and the J gene lost 5 bases, with 6 bases spanning the gap. The CDR3 contains 13 residues. This chain's CDR3 is CASSLGHNNEQFF. The CDR3 nucleotides are TGTGCCAGCAGCTTGGGGCACAACAATGAGCAGTTCTTC.

The V and J genes are TRBV11-2 and TRBJ2-7; 13 bases fit TRBD2. Unmatched junction bases numbered 13, after V lost 0 bases and J lost 2 bases. The V gene's germline CDR1 is SGHAT and CDR2 FQNNGV. The CDR3 runs to 20 residues. The CDR3 DNA reads TGTGCCAGCAGCTTAGAGACTAGCGGGAGGTATATTGAAAACGCCTACGAGCAGTACTTC. It yields the protein CASSLETSGRYIENAYEQYF.

The V gene is TRBV30, the J gene TRBJ2-7; TRBD2 matches 8 bases. This CDR3 has 15 residues. Trimming cost V 3 bases and J 1 base; bases outside gene matches: 8. Looked up from germline, CDR1 is GTSNPN and CDR2 is SVGIG (reference sequence). CDR3 loop: CAWRRAGGFSYEQYF. CDR3 nucleotide sequence: TGTGCCTGGAGGAGGGCGGGAGGTTTTTCCTACGAGCAGTACTTC.

V is TRBV27 and J is TRBJ1-2; 9 nucleotides align to TRBD1. The V segment lost 8 bases and the J segment 4 bases; nucleotides outside the gene matches: 8. Per germline, CDR1 MNHEY and CDR2 SMNVEV (reference sequence). The CDR3 contains 14 residues. The CDR3 region is CASGQTGGSYGYTF. The DNA for the CDR3 is TGTGCCAGCGGCCAGACAGGGGGAAGCTATGGCTACACCTTC.

J is TRBJ2-7 and V is TRBV7-9; weak D call: TRBD1 (6 bases). This CDR3 has 15 amino acids. In germline, CDR1 is SEHNR, CDR2 FQNEAQ (reference sequence). Trimming removed 1 base at V and 2 bases at J, with 12 bases between. The CDR3 reads CASSLVPDRTYEQYF. The CDR3 bases are TGTGCCAGCAGCTTAGTTCCCGACAGGACCTACGAGCAGTACTTC.

This chain uses TRBV27 with TRBJ2-6, with D maybe TRBD1 (5 bases). This CDR3 is 19 amino acids long. CDR1 is MNHEY and CDR2 is SMNVEV in the germline V gene (reference sequence). Trimming took 8 bases from V and 4 from J, leaving 27 bases between them. The CDR3, as DNA: TGTGCCAGCTCAACCCTAGGGGCGACAGACCTCTCCGGGGCCAACGTCCTGACTTTC. It is translated as CASSTLGATDLSGANVLTF.

The chain employs TRBV6-1 and TRBJ1-5; 8 bases agree with TRBD1. Germline CDR1 MNHNS, CDR2 SASEGT. This CDR3 has 13 amino acids. J was trimmed by 7 bases and V by 10 bases; bases with no gene match: 9. The CDR3 DNA reads TGTGCCACTCGGACAGGGCGGGAACAGCCCCAGCATTTT. Its protein product is CATRTGREQPQHF.

The gene calls are TRBV9 and TRBJ1-2; 8 bases are a match to TRBD1. The CDR3 has 13 residues. Germline V gene lookup returns CDR1 SGDLS and CDR2 YYNGEE. Germline trimming cut 4 bases from V and 2 bases from J; bases unmatched to any gene: 1. The CDR3, as DNA: TGTGCCAGCAGCACAGGGGGGAACTATGGCTACACCTTC. It specifies CASSTGGNYGYTF.

This clone showed up just a few times. The V and J genes are TRBV30 and TRBJ2-7, with TRBD1 as a possible D gene (5 bases). Germline assignment: CDR1 GTSNPN and CDR2 SVGIG (reference sequence). There are 14 residues in the CDR3. Trimming pared 2 bases from V and 5 bases from J, leaving 16 bases between. The CDR3 protein is CAWSKGKGFHEQYF. As DNA, the CDR3 is TGTGCCTGGAGTAAGGGGAAGGGCTTTCACGAGCAGTACTTC.

V gene TRBV7-9 combines with J gene TRBJ1-1; unclear D gene. Germline CDR1 is SEHNR and CDR2 is FQNEAQ (reference sequence). This CDR3 contains 15 residues. V lost 1 base, J lost 1 base, and 10 bases lay in between. The CDR3 is CASSLEGYGNTEAFF. As DNA, the CDR3 is TGTGCCAGCAGCTTAGAGGGCTATGGGAACACTGAAGCTTTCTTT.

The V call is TRBV27, the J call TRBJ2-2; D is possibly TRBD1 (6 bases). Germline V CDR1 and CDR2: MNHEY, SMNVEV (reference sequence). The CDR3 runs 14 residues. The ends were cut back, 6 bases at V and 6 bases at J, with 14 bases in the middle. This chain's CDR3 is CASSPQGVAGELFF. CDR3 bases: TGTGCCAGCAGCCCACAGGGTGTCGCCGGGGAGCTGTTTTTT.

The chain uses TRBV2 and TRBJ2-7; tentatively, D is TRBD2 (6 bases). With 0 bases removed from V and 6 bases from J, the gap between germline ends came to 9 bases. The CDR3 extends over 13 amino acids. Germline CDR1 SNHLY, CDR2 FYNNEI. The chain's CDR3 is CASSEAGGFEQYF. DNA of the CDR3: TGTGCCAGCAGTGAAGCGGGGGGATTCGAGCAGTACTTC.

The genes are TRBV6-6 and TRBJ2-7; a possible D gene is TRBD2 (7 bases). This CDR3 is 15 amino acids long. Germline assignment: CDR1 MNHNY and CDR2 SVGAGI (reference sequence). Trimming took 4 bases from V and 5 from J, leaving 18 bases between them. This CDR3 is CASSSIGGRRDEQYF. As DNA, the CDR3 is TGTGCCAGCAGTTCCATCGGGGGGCGGAGGGACGAGCAGTACTTC.

The chain uses TRBV5-5 and TRBJ2-5; weak D call: TRBD1 (5 bases). Trimming removed 5 bases from V and 5 bases from J, with 13 bases in between. CDR3 length: 13 amino acids. CDR1 is SGHKS and CDR2 is YYEKEE in the germline V gene (reference sequence). CDR3 nucleotide sequence: TGTGCCAGCAGGTCGGCAGGGTTGGAGACCCAGTACTTC. This translates into CASRSAGLETQYF.

This rearrangement joins TRBV7-6 to TRBJ2-7, with 9 bases identical to TRBD1. The germline V gene has CDR1 SGHVS and CDR2 FNYEAQ. CDR3 size: 21 residues. The ends lost 1 base at V and 5 bases at J; junction bases unmatched: 24. CDR3 nucleotides: TGTGCCAGCAGCTTAGTTTCGATCTCTCCCGGGACAGGGCAAAGGATAGACGAGCAGTACTTC. It translates to CASSLVSISPGTGQRIDEQYF.

V gene TRBV7-8 combines with J gene TRBJ2-7; D is perhaps TRBD2 (6 bases). The CDR3 consists of 13 residues. Trimming shortened V by 0 bases and J by 5 bases, and 8 bases separated the two germline ends. Germline values: CDR1 SGHVS, CDR2 FQNEAQ. The chain's CDR3 is CASSLAGGHEQYF. The CDR3 DNA is TGTGCCAGCAGCTTAGCGGGAGGACACGAGCAGTACTTC.